This TCR beta chain was identified in a study of cytomegalovirus exposure and HLA in healthy donors. Findings of the study overall: An apparent linkage of common viral pathogens to several of the most significant clusters emerged in a later analysis. One later analysis reportedly identified an Asian-associated ancestry cluster that showed fewer N-insertions than the 666-donor mean.

Germline assignment: CDR1 GTSNPN and CDR2 SVGIG (reference sequence). The V end lost 3 bases, the J end lost 8 bases, and 16 bases lay between the germline ends. The CDR3 totals 13 residues. As to this clone: The antigen is not known.

PCR used 60 Vbeta primers and 13 Jbeta primers. Profiling relied on immunoSEQ multiplex PCR, and the TCRdb table lists in-frame clones only, not all of them. The sample holds roughly 200,000 clones, over 75% seen once. The TCR was taken from a woman aged 45-59 years in good health and CMV-seronegative. Sequencing was done on a sample of PBMCs. The J gene is TRBJ1-2, the V gene TRBV30; D unclear. Here the CDR3 reads CAWRVAVNPGYTF. The CDR3 bases are TGTGCCTGGAGAGTAGCAGTCAATCCCGGCTACACCTTC.